The 29 T cell receptor beta chains reported below all come from one sample, sequenced in a study of blood T cell repertoires in COVID-19. The data were produced by immunoSEQ multiplex PCR, yet TCRdb's version contains in-frame clones alone and is incomplete. The profile shows approximately 75,000 clones, around 67% of them singletons. The source material was peripheral blood. The source is a human donor with acute or convalescent COVID-19. The donor label of this sample is uncertain.

As regards this clone: Mismatch with germline at one junction end may stem from a read error. Other DNA sequences within the sample encode an identical CDR3. The chain couples TRBV11-3 to TRBJ2-1; D unresolved. CDR3 length equals 13 residues. The V gene's germline CDR1 is SGHNT and CDR2 YENEEA. The CDR3 DNA reads TGTGCCAGCAGCGTAGAATATTACAATGAGCAGTTCTTC. This translates into CASSVEYYNEQFF.

The V gene is TRBV28, the J gene TRBJ2-5; 9 bases are shared with TRBD2. V was clipped by 3 bases and J by 1 base; unmatched bases: 3. In germline, CDR1 is MDHEN, CDR2 SYDVKM. CDR3 length: 15 amino acids. Here the CDR3 reads CASSLRGGRQETQYF. The CDR3 DNA reads as TGTGCCAGCAGTTTGCGGGGGGGCCGCCAAGAGACCCAGTACTTC.

The chain joins TRBV5-1 to TRBJ2-5; D may be TRBD2 (6 bases). The CDR3 spans 14 residues. With 6 bases removed from V and 5 bases from J, the gap between germline ends came to 17 bases. Germline loops: CDR1 SGHRS, CDR2 YFSETQ. DNA of the CDR3: TGCGCCAGCAACTCCGCGGGAATGAGGGAGACCCAGTACTTC. The encoded protein is CASNSAGMRETQYF.

This chain links TRBV5-8 with TRBJ2-7; 12 bases map to TRBD2. This CDR3 comprises 16 residues. Germline V CDR1 and CDR2: SGHTS, YDEGEE. The chain's CDR3 is CAPPLAGGYYSHEQYV. The CDR3, as DNA: TGTGCCCCCCCACTAGCGGGGGGATACTACTCCCACGAGCAGTACGTC.

In its sample, this clone was seen a few times. The chain combines TRBV7-8 with TRBJ1-5; TRBD1 is a possible D gene (6 bases). CDR1 is SGHVS, CDR2 FQNEAQ, per germline. CDR3 size: 14 residues. V was shortened by 4 bases and J by 7 bases, with 14 bases between the two germline ends. CDR3: CASSSSGVSQPQHF. For the CDR3, the DNA is TGTGCCAGCAGCTCCTCAGGGGTCAGCCAGCCCCAGCATTTT.

The rearrangement uses TRBV7-8 and TRBJ1-3; 7 nucleotides line up with TRBD1. V lost 5 bases and J lost 0; bases outside the gene matches: 13. This CDR3 is built from 18 residues. In germline, CDR1 is SGHVS, CDR2 FQNEAQ. Here the CDR3 reads CASSRRDRGLSSGNTIYF. The CDR3 bases are TGTGCCAGCAGCCGCCGGGACAGAGGATTATCCTCTGGAAACACCATATATTTT.

In its sample, this clone was seen a few times. The rearrangement uses TRBV28 and TRBJ2-4; 9 nucleotides align to TRBD1. Losses at the gene ends were 6 bases for V and 9 bases for J; bases not matched to a gene: 12. The V gene's germline CDR1 is MDHEN and CDR2 SYDVKM. The CDR3 sequence is 15 residues long. The CDR3 spells CASSRSRDRAGIQYF. CDR3 nucleotide sequence: TGTGCCAGCAGCCGAAGTAGGGACAGGGCGGGCATTCAGTACTTC. Complete variable domain (other parts from reference TRBV28 and TRBJ2-4): DVKVTQSSRYLVKRTGEKVFLECVQDMDHENMFWYRQDPGLGLRLIYFSYDVKMKEKGDIPEGYSVSREKKERFSLILESASTNQTSMYLCASSRSRDRAGIQYFGAGTRLSVL.

This clone has more than one count but fewer than ten. CDR3 residues: CASSEAPAGVNTGELFF. DNA for the CDR3: TGTGCCAGCAGTGAGGCCCCAGCGGGGGTGAACACCGGGGAGCTGTTTTTT. The chain links TRBV6-1 to TRBJ2-2; 8 nucleotides match TRBD2. CDR1 and CDR2 from the germline V gene are MNHNS and SASEGT. The CDR3 length is 17 residues. Unmatched junction bases numbered 7, after V lost 3 bases and J lost 1 base.

The chain links TRBV9 to TRBJ2-7; 10 bases fit TRBD1. CDR1 is SGDLS and CDR2 is YYNGEE in the germline V gene. Losses at the gene ends were 2 bases for V and 1 base for J; bases not matched to a gene: 6. The CDR3 sequence is 16 residues long. This CDR3 is CASSVGGTGVSYEQYF. The CDR3 DNA sequence: TGTGCCAGCAGCGTGGGCGGGACAGGGGTTTCCTACGAGCAGTACTTC. Drawing the rest from reference TRBV9 and TRBJ2-7, the complete variable domain is DSGVTQTPKHLITATGQRVTLRCSPRSGDLSVYWYQQSLDQGLQFLIQYYNGEERAKGNILERFSAQQFPDLHSELNLSSLELGDSALYFCASSVGGTGVSYEQYFGPGTRLTVT.

This clone was found a few times. The V gene is TRBV7-9, the J gene TRBJ1-6; D is unresolved. The CDR3 extends over 17 amino acids. With 5 bases removed from V and 0 bases from J, the gap between germline ends came to 14 bases. The V gene's germline CDR1 is SEHNR and CDR2 FQNEAQ (reference sequence). Here the CDR3 DNA reads TGTGCCAGCAGCCCACCGGGTTCCTCCTCCTATAATTCACCCCTCCACTTT. Protein sequence: CASSPPGSSSYNSPLHF.

The CDR3, as DNA: TGTGCCACCAGCCCCCGGGGGAGGAACACTGAAGCTTTCTTT. It encodes CATSPRGRNTEAFF. The rearrangement joins TRBV15 to TRBJ1-1, with a tentative D call TRBD1 (5 bases). V gave up 5 bases and J gave up 1 base, with 11 bases separating them. Germline V gene sequence: CDR1 LNHNV, CDR2 YYDKDF (reference sequence). CDR3 length: 14 amino acids.

The chain uses TRBV19 and TRBJ2-1; the D gene is possibly TRBD2 (7 bases). Germline V CDR1 and CDR2: LNHDA, SQIVND (reference sequence). Trimming removed 4 bases at V and 7 bases at J, with 14 bases between. The CDR3 length is 14 residues. The CDR3 coding sequence is TGTGCCAGTAGTACCCTCGGGGGGCATAATGAGCAGTTCTTC. It yields the protein CASSTLGGHNEQFF.

The chain employs TRBV11-3 and TRBJ2-2; 12 bases are shared with TRBD2. The germline CDR1 and CDR2 sequences are SGHNT and YENEEA. The CDR3 runs to 18 residues. With 5 bases clipped from V and 6 bases from J, the junction kept 13 bases outside the gene matches. The CDR3 is CASSPWTSGAKRPGELFF. The DNA for the CDR3 is TGTGCCAGCAGCCCGTGGACTAGCGGGGCCAAAAGGCCCGGGGAGCTGTTTTTT.

The chain links TRBV30 to TRBJ1-3, with 8 bases matching TRBD1. V trimming: 5 bases; J trimming: 7 bases; junction bases outside the gene matches: 10. This CDR3 comprises 14 residues. Germline lookup yields CDR1 GTSNPN and CDR2 SVGIG (reference sequence). Here the CDR3 reads CAWGTGKGPNTIYF. The CDR3 DNA reads as TGTGCCTGGGGGACAGGAAAGGGACCTAACACCATATATTTT.

The CDR3 DNA is TGTGCCAGCAGTTCTCCTCGGATAGCGGGACGTGAGCAGTTCTTC. It yields the protein CASSSPRIAGREQFF. The chain couples TRBV28 to TRBJ2-1; 8 bases match TRBD2. The CDR3 loop spans 15 amino acids. The V gene end was trimmed by 4 bases and the J gene end by 9 bases; junction bases not matched to a gene: 11. CDR1 and CDR2 from the germline V gene are MDHEN and SYDVKM.

The chain has TRBV7-2 and TRBJ2-7, with 14 positions matching TRBD2. The V segment lost 11 bases and the J segment 4 bases; nucleotides outside the gene matches: 4. This CDR3 is 13 amino acids long. Per germline, CDR1 SGHTA and CDR2 FQGNSA. The CDR3 protein is CACRTSGGYEQYF. CDR3 nucleotide sequence: TGTGCCTGCCGGACTAGCGGGGGGTACGAGCAGTACTTC. The full variable domain, rest sourced from reference TRBV7-2 and TRBJ2-7, is GAGVSQSPSNKVTEKGKDVELRCDPISGHTALYWYRQSLGQGLEFLIYFQGNSAPDKSGLPSDRFSAERTGGSVSTLTIQRTQQEDSAVYLCACRTSGGYEQYFGPGTRLTVT.

This chain joins TRBV7-9 and TRBJ2-7; 13 bases agree with TRBD2. There are 14 residues in the CDR3. Trimming took 5 bases from V and 5 from J; bases not matched to a gene: 3. Looked up from germline, CDR1 is SEHNR and CDR2 is FQNEAQ (reference sequence). The DNA for the CDR3 is TGTGCCAGCAGCCCCGGGACTAGCGGGAACGAGCAGTACTTC. Translation: CASSPGTSGNEQYF. Full variable domain (missing parts from reference TRBV7-9 and TRBJ2-7): DTGVSQNPRHKITKRGQNVTFRCDPISEHNRLYWYRQTLGQGPEFLTYFQNEAQLEKSRLLSDRFSAERPKGSFSTLEIQRTEQGDSAMYLCASSPGTSGNEQYFGPGTRLTVT.

The CDR3: CASSLLAGLFYEQYF. The CDR3 DNA reads TGTGCCAGCAGTTTGCTAGCGGGACTGTTCTACGAGCAGTACTTC. The chain uses TRBV7-2 and TRBJ2-7, with 9 bases identical to TRBD2. Germline CDR1 reads SGHTA; CDR2 reads FQGNSA. CDR3 length: 15 residues. The J segment lost 3 bases and the V segment lost 6 bases, leaving 9 bases of the junction unmatched.

The rearrangement joins TRBV28 to TRBJ2-3; perhaps TRBD2 as D (6 bases). V was cut by 2 bases and J by 11 bases, with 17 bases left in between. The CDR3 extends over 14 amino acids. Per the germline V gene, CDR1 is MDHEN and CDR2 is SYDVKM. The CDR3 sequence: CASSLGGFRDEQYF. DNA for the CDR3: TGTGCCAGCAGTTTAGGGGGGTTTAGGGACGAGCAGTATTTT.

V usage is TRBV27 and J usage is TRBJ2-7, with 7 bases fitting TRBD1. V lost 9 bases, J lost 6 bases, and 11 bases stayed unmatched. The CDR3 is 13 amino acids. CDR1 is MNHEY, CDR2 SMNVEV, per germline (reference sequence). CDR3 in amino acids: CASRRYRQGEQYF. In DNA, the CDR3 is TGTGCCAGTCGCCGATATCGACAGGGCGAGCAGTACTTC.

Worth noting for this clone: At one end the junction does not follow the germline gene, possibly because of a read error. This chain links TRBV6-5 with TRBJ2-7, with 7 bases identical to TRBD2. This CDR3 is 14 amino acids long. The germline V gene encodes CDR1 MNHEY and CDR2 SVGAGI. In DNA, the CDR3 is TGTGCCAGCAGTAACTCGGGGGGTCTAAGAGAGCAGTACTTC. Protein product: CASSNSGGLREQYF.

This chain links TRBV21-1 with TRBJ2-2; the DNA was not used to check the table's D call, TRBD2. TRBV21-1 is a documented pseudogene. The CDR3 extends over 17 amino acids. The CDR3 region is CASSPRPFLANTGELFF. CDR3 nucleotides: TGTGCCAGCAGCCCCCGTCCGTTCCTCGCGAACACCGGGGAGCTGTTTTTT.

The V call is TRBV19, the J call TRBJ2-7, with no clear D. The CDR3 runs to 14 residues. Per germline, CDR1 LNHDA and CDR2 SQIVND (reference sequence). V lost 5 bases to trimming and J lost 2 bases, with 13 bases between them. The CDR3 loop reads CASSPSGLTYEQYF. CDR3 sequence (DNA): TGTGCCAGTAGTCCCTCGGGTCTTACCTACGAGCAGTACTTC.

This clone was recorded only once. The chain links TRBV11-3 to TRBJ2-1, with D hard to call. With 4 bases removed from V and 3 bases from J, the gap between germline ends came to 7 bases. The CDR3 extends over 13 amino acids. Germline V CDR1 and CDR2: SGHNT, YENEEA. The CDR3: CASSSPRYNEQFF. CDR3 coding DNA: TGTGCCAGCAGCTCCCCCCGCTACAATGAGCAGTTCTTC.

The chain has TRBV25-1 and TRBJ2-1; TRBD2 is a possible D gene (5 bases). Trimming took off 7 bases at V and 5 bases at J, with 12 bases between the two ends. The CDR3 is 13 amino acids. Germline CDR1 MGHDK, CDR2 SYGVNS. CDR3 DNA: TGTGCCAGCACCCCGGAGAGGGACAATGAGCAGTTCTTC. This sequence encodes CASTPERDNEQFF. Looking up the rest from reference TRBV25-1 and TRBJ2-1 gives the full variable domain: EADIYQTPRYLVIGTGKKITLECSQTMGHDKMYWYQQDPGMELHLIHYSYGVNSTEKGDLSSESTVSRIRTEHFPLTLESARPSHTSQYLCASTPERDNEQFFGPGTRLTVL.

The rearrangement uses TRBV3-1 (or the pseudogene TRBV3-2) and TRBJ2-7, with D tentatively TRBD2 (6 bases). Germline CDR1 and CDR2: LGHDT and YNNKEL (reference sequence). The CDR3 spans 13 residues. Trimming removed 4 bases at V and 4 bases at J, with 11 bases between. The chain's CDR3 is CASSRGVGYEQYF. CDR3 coding DNA: TGTGCCAGCAGCCGCGGGGTAGGGTACGAGCAGTACTTC.

The CDR3 DNA reads TGTGCCAGCAGTGGTCTAGCGGGGTACTACGAGCAGTACGTC. This translates into CASSGLAGYYEQYV. The chain has TRBV2 and TRBJ2-7; 9 bases agree with TRBD2. CDR1 and CDR2 (germline): SNHLY, FYNNEI. The V and J ends lost 4 bases and 3 bases, in that order; junction bases with no gene match: 4. There are 14 residues in the CDR3.

The chain couples TRBV28 to TRBJ1-2; D might be TRBD1 (6 bases). Germline CDR1 is MDHEN and CDR2 is SYDVKM. There are 14 residues in the CDR3. The V gene lost 2 bases and the J gene lost 2 bases, with 9 bases spanning the gap. The CDR3 nucleotides are TGTGCCAGCAGTTTAGCGGACAGAAACTATGGCTACACCTTC. The encoded protein is CASSLADRNYGYTF.

The rearrangement links TRBV28 to TRBJ1-6; TRBD1 agrees at 8 bases. The trim removed 4 bases at V and 0 bases at J, leaving 11 bases unmatched. This CDR3 spans 19 amino acids. The germline V gene has CDR1 MDHEN and CDR2 SYDVKM. CDR3 protein: CASSYPQTGAGSYNSPLHF. The CDR3 DNA reads as TGTGCCAGCAGTTACCCCCAGACAGGGGCGGGCTCCTATAATTCACCCCTCCACTTT. The whole variable domain, remainder taken from reference TRBV28 and TRBJ1-6, is DVKVTQSSRYLVKRTGEKVFLECVQDMDHENMFWYRQDPGLGLRLIYFSYDVKMKEKGDIPEGYSVSREKKERFSLILESASTNQTSMYLCASSYPQTGAGSYNSPLHFGNGTRLTVT.